A single sample is the source of the 9 T cell receptor beta chains below, sequenced in a study of regulatory T cells in long-lasting Graves disease. Building of the TCR beta libraries involved iRepertoire HTBI primers and Arm-PCR of CDR3 regions. A single record per CDR3 protein comes from TCRdb applying MiXCR to the multiplex PCR reads. The repertoire includes about 310,000 distinct CDR3 sequences, more than 20% of them detected once, and roughly three fifths sits in the top ten. As to time point: persistent/refractory GD, antithyroid drugs over 5 years with positive TRAb. PBMCs were the source of the RNA used for TCR sequencing. Sequencing used peripheral blood mononuclear cells (PBMCs), obtained when the disease was refractory, from a patient treated with antithyroid drugs. The receptor set was obtained from a female donor with Graves disease.

This clonotype was counted ten times or more. This rearrangement joins TRBV6-1 to TRBJ1-4; TRBD1 aligns across 8 bases. Germline CDR1 MNHNS, CDR2 SASEGT. CDR3 length: 14 residues. V lost 5 bases to trimming and J lost 8 bases; unmatched junction nucleotides: 7. The CDR3 bases are TGTGCCAGCAGTCAACAACGACAGGGGGAAAAACTGTTTTTT. It yields the protein CASSQQRQGEKLFF.

The sample holds many counts of this clonotype. This chain links TRBV20-1 with TRBJ2-7, with a possible D match to TRBD2 (6 bases). CDR3 length: 15 amino acids. Germline CDR1 DFQATT, CDR2 SNEGSKA (reference sequence). V lost 1 base and J 5 bases, leaving 18 bases between the germline ends. This CDR3 is CSARGGLAAIDEQYF. The CDR3 DNA reads TGCAGTGCTAGAGGGGGGTTAGCGGCCATCGACGAGCAGTACTTC.

The sample holds many counts of this clonotype. The chain carries TRBV11-1 and TRBJ2-5, with no clear D. The germline V and J ends were trimmed by 5 bases and 5 bases, with 12 bases remaining between them. Germline assignment: CDR1 SGHAT and CDR2 FQDESV (reference sequence). This CDR3 has 13 residues. CDR3 protein: CASSARKVETQYF. CDR3 nucleotides: TGTGCCAGCAGCGCGAGGAAAGTTGAGACCCAGTACTTC.

This clonotype was found many times. This chain uses TRBV11-2 with TRBJ2-2; TRBD2 matches 11 bases. V lost 5 bases, J lost 5 bases, and 4 bases stayed unmatched. The CDR3 spans 15 residues. Germline CDR1 reads SGHAT; CDR2 reads FQNNGV. In DNA form, the CDR3 reads TGTGCCAGCAGCCCCACTAGCGGGAGTACCGGGGAGCTGTTTTTT. This codes for CASSPTSGSTGELFF.

V and J are TRBV30 and TRBJ2-7, with D tentatively TRBD2 (7 bases). CDR3 length: 14 amino acids. V shed 3 bases and J shed 4 bases, with 16 bases lying between them. The germline CDR1 and CDR2 sequences are GTSNPN and SVGIG (reference sequence). CDR3 nucleotide sequence: TGTGCCTGGAGCCGAGGGAGGGGGATTTACGAGCAGTACTTC. It codes for CAWSRGRGIYEQYF.

This clonotype was seen only a few times. J is TRBJ1-2 and V is TRBV7-2; unclear D gene. Germline CDR1 reads SGHTA; CDR2 reads FQGNSA. The CDR3 loop spans 14 amino acids. Trimming took 3 bases from V and 6 from J, leaving 14 bases between them. CDR3 sequence (DNA): TGTGCCAGCAGCTTTTTTGCTGGGAGCGATGGCTACACCTTC. Translating it yields CASSFFAGSDGYTF.

This clonotype came up many times. Germline is not matched at one junction end, which may reflect a read error. V is TRBV7-2 and J is TRBJ2-5; 9 positions agree with TRBD2. CDR3 length equals 15 residues. CDR1 and CDR2 from the germline V gene are SGHTA and FQGNSA. The CDR3 DNA follows: TGTGCCAGCACCTTAGCGGGAGTATTCGGGGAGACCCAGTACTTC. Translation gives CASTLAGVFGETQYF.

This clonotype was counted between two and nine times. The chain links TRBV28 to TRBJ1-5; 9 bases are shared with TRBD1. The CDR3 has 16 residues. The V gene end was trimmed by 5 bases and the J gene end by 5 bases; junction bases not matched to a gene: 10. Germline values: CDR1 MDHEN, CDR2 SYDVKM. The CDR3, as DNA: TGTGCCAGCAGTCCCTTTAGGACAGGGGATGATCAGCCCCAGCATTTT. It codes for CASSPFRTGDDQPQHF. The whole variable domain, filled in from reference TRBV28 and TRBJ1-5, reads DVKVTQSSRYLVKRTGEKVFLECVQDMDHENMFWYRQDPGLGLRLIYFSYDVKMKEKGDIPEGYSVSREKKERFSLILESASTNQTSMYLCASSPFRTGDDQPQHFGDGTRLSIL.

This chain uses TRBV11-2 with TRBJ2-1, with 7 positions matching TRBD2. After removal of 3 bases from V and 5 bases from J, the junction contained 16 bases not matched to a gene. CDR1 SGHAT and CDR2 FQNNGV come from the germline V gene. This CDR3 is 18 amino acids long. CDR3 in amino acids: CASSLGFGAGVRDNEQFF. In DNA, the CDR3 is TGTGCCAGCAGCTTGGGCTTCGGGGCGGGAGTCCGGGACAATGAGCAGTTCTTC.